One and the same sample provided the 14 T cell receptor beta chains below, sequenced in a study of blood T cells in healthy people across ages. Combining a sample-barcoded 5' primer with a J-beta primer mix, a second PCR ran for roughly 6 to 12 cycles. Using its own MiXCR run on the 5' RACE reads, TCRdb lists one record per CDR3 protein. The sample carries about 1.5 million distinct CDR3 sequences, approximately 39% recorded once. The sequencing sample was made of blood. The receptors were sampled from a woman aged 18 to 35 in good health.

The genes are TRBV3-1 and TRBJ2-1; D might be TRBD2 (6 bases). The V gene's germline CDR1 is LGHDT and CDR2 YNNKEL (reference sequence). The CDR3 has 17 residues. The ends were cut back, 4 bases at V and 0 bases at J, with 16 bases in the middle. This chain's CDR3 is CASSRTVETSSYNEQFF. CDR3 coding DNA: TGTGCCAGCAGCCGGACGGTGGAGACTAGCTCCTACAATGAGCAGTTCTTC.

The sample holds one count of this clonotype. The rearrangement uses TRBV5-5 and TRBJ1-1; 11 positions agree with TRBD1. The CDR3 runs 13 residues. Per germline, CDR1 SGHKS and CDR2 YYEKEE (reference sequence). Trimming cost V 7 bases and J 2 bases; bases outside gene matches: 1. In DNA, the CDR3 is TGTGCCAGCTGGACAGGGGGCAACACTGAAGCTTTCTTT. Translated, it gives CASWTGGNTEAFF.

J is TRBJ2-1 and V is TRBV30; D is unclear. This CDR3 comprises 14 residues. Deletions cut 0 bases from V and 2 bases from J, with 8 bases between. CDR1 and CDR2 (germline): GTSNPN, SVGIG (reference sequence). DNA for the CDR3: TGTGCCTGGAGTGTCGGCAGGACCTACAATGAGCAGTTCTTC. Translating gives CAWSVGRTYNEQFF.

This chain uses TRBV5-1 with TRBJ1-5, with D possibly being TRBD1 (5 bases). V was shortened by 0 bases and J by 4 bases, with 14 bases between the two germline ends. Germline V gene sequence: CDR1 SGHRS, CDR2 YFSETQ. The CDR3 has 16 residues. The CDR3 sequence is CASSLGWGAGNQPQHF. The CDR3 DNA reads TGCGCCAGCAGCTTGGGGTGGGGCGCGGGAAATCAGCCCCAGCATTTT.

This clonotype was detected only a few times. V is TRBV29-1 and J is TRBJ2-3; D remains unclear. Germline V gene lookup returns CDR1 SQVTM and CDR2 ANQGSEA. Trimming removed 4 bases from V and 0 bases from J, with 14 bases in between. This CDR3 spans 15 amino acids. In DNA form, the CDR3 reads TGCAGCGTTGTCAAGGGCGATGGGAGCACAGATACGCAGTATTTT. It yields the protein CSVVKGDGSTDTQYF.

This sequence joins TRBV20-1 and TRBJ2-7; no reliable D call. The CDR3 runs 15 residues. CDR1 is DFQATT and CDR2 is SNEGSKA in the germline V gene (reference sequence). V was trimmed by 0 bases and J by 10 bases, leaving 22 bases between them. The CDR3 nucleotides are TGCAGTGCTAGAGATGTCCGGCGGCGTAAAGATGCCCAGTACTTC. Protein: CSARDVRRRKDAQYF.

This clonotype was picked up one time. J is TRBJ1-1 and V is TRBV3-1; D possibly corresponds to TRBD1 (5 bases). Trimming cost V 2 bases and J 13 bases, with 17 bases left between them. Germline CDR1 is LGHDT and CDR2 is YNNKEL (reference sequence). The CDR3 runs 13 residues. The DNA for the CDR3 is TGTGCCAGCAGCCAATACCCGGGAGAGGGGCATTTCTTT. Translating it yields CASSQYPGEGHFF. The whole variable domain, remainder taken from reference TRBV3-1 and TRBJ1-1, is DTAVSQTPKYLVTQMGNDKSIKCEQNLGHDTMYWYKQDSKKFLKIMFSYNNKELIINETVPNRFSPKSPDKAHLNLHINSLELGDSAVYFCASSQYPGEGHFFGQGTRLTVV.

This clonotype was observed a handful of times. V is TRBV27 and J is TRBJ1-4; D gene uncertain. V lost 2 bases to trimming and J lost 7 bases, with 11 bases between them. The CDR3 spans 14 residues. Germline CDR1 reads MNHEY; CDR2 reads SMNVEV (reference sequence). CDR3 nucleotide sequence: TGTGCCAGCAGTTTAAGAGGGTCCGGTGAAAAACTGTTTTTT. This codes for CASSLRGSGEKLFF. Full variable domain (outside the CDR3, taken from reference TRBV27 and TRBJ1-4): EAQVTQNPRYLITVTGKKLTVTCSQNMNHEYMSWYRQDPGLGLRQIYYSMNVEVTDKGDVPEGYKVSRKEKRNFPLILESPSPNQTSLYFCASSLRGSGEKLFFGSGTQLSVL.

The chain recombines TRBV29-1 with TRBJ1-2, with 7 bases aligning to TRBD1. The CDR3 consists of 13 residues. Germline V gene lookup returns CDR1 SQVTM and CDR2 ANQGSEA. Trimming cost V 6 bases and J 5 bases; bases outside gene matches: 9. The CDR3 DNA is TGCAGCGTCCAGGGACAGACGGGGTATGGCTACACCTTC. Translating gives CSVQGQTGYGYTF.

This sequence joins TRBV5-1 and TRBJ1-4, with D tentatively TRBD1 (6 bases). In germline, CDR1 is SGHRS, CDR2 YFSETQ. CDR3 size: 14 residues. Trimming pared 4 bases from V and 5 bases from J, leaving 12 bases between. This CDR3 is CASSMRGGNEKLFF. As DNA, the CDR3 is TGCGCCAGCAGCATGAGAGGGGGGAATGAAAAACTGTTTTTT.

This clonotype came up once. CDR3 region: CSARQGLSLNYNEQFF. CDR3 nucleotides: TGCAGCGCCAGACAGGGGCTAAGCCTTAACTACAATGAGCAGTTCTTC. V usage is TRBV29-1 and J usage is TRBJ2-1, with 8 bases that match TRBD1. Germline values: CDR1 SQVTM, CDR2 ANQGSEA. After removal of 7 bases from V and 3 bases from J, the junction contained 14 bases not matched to a gene. This CDR3 region has 16 residues.

The genes are TRBV7-2 and TRBJ1-1, with 9 bases that match TRBD1. V lost 1 base to trimming and J lost 0 bases; unmatched junction nucleotides: 3. The CDR3 is made up of 16 amino acids. Germline V gene lookup returns CDR1 SGHTA and CDR2 FQGNSA. The CDR3 DNA follows: TGTGCCAGCAGCTTAGGGGGGACAGGGATGAACACTGAAGCTTTCTTT. The encoded protein is CASSLGGTGMNTEAFF.

This clonotype has just a few counts. The rearrangement uses TRBV20-1 and TRBJ2-1; D remains ambiguous. Germline lookup yields CDR1 DFQATT and CDR2 SNEGSKA (reference sequence). CDR3 size: 16 residues. Deletions cut 0 bases from V and 2 bases from J, with 14 bases between. CDR3: CSARDSLSWAYNEQFF. The CDR3 DNA reads TGCAGTGCTAGAGATTCCCTGTCGTGGGCCTACAATGAGCAGTTCTTC.

J is TRBJ2-3 and V is TRBV7-9; 7 nucleotides line up with TRBD1. This CDR3 is 16 amino acids long. With V trimmed by 6 bases and J by 2 bases, 11 bases remained unmatched. Looked up from germline, CDR1 is SEHNR and CDR2 is FQNEAQ (reference sequence). In DNA form, the CDR3 reads TGTGCCAGCAGGACGACAGGGACGCTAATCACAGATACGCAGTATTTT. Amino acids: CASRTTGTLITDTQYF.